This is a list of T cell receptor beta chains from one sample in a study of early T cells in non-severe SARS-CoV-2 infection. TCRdb fed the 5' RACE reads into MiXCR, producing one record per CDR3 protein. The table records 85,000 to 100,000 distinct CDR3 sequences, around 13% of them present only once. Sequences were obtained from whole blood. The receptors were gathered from an adult who was a healthcare worker with PCR-confirmed SARS-CoV-2 infection or an uninfected control (not recorded which). Each CDR3 is given without its conserved first and last residue.

j_call v_call cdr3_aa
TRBJ1-5 TRBV7-2 ASSFGGQPQH
TRBJ1-1 TRBV12-3/TRBV12-4 ASSSEGTGNTEAF
TRBJ1-2 TRBV3-1 ASSQLGPVRGYT
TRBJ1-2 TRBV12-3/TRBV12-4 ASSTTGHGYT
TRBJ1-1 TRBV4-3 ASSQDFSGGTEAF
TRBJ2-1 TRBV29-1 SVQRGSYNEQF
TRBJ1-2 TRBV7-9 ASSEGQSPSGYT
TRBJ2-3 TRBV4-3 ASSQALGGAGTDTQY
TRBJ2-5 TRBV29-1 SASQETQY
TRBJ1-2 TRBV2 ASTRGASGYT
TRBJ2-3 TRBV5-4 ASSLPSQGSDTQY
TRBJ2-1 TRBV2 ASLLTNGNEQF
TRBJ2-1 TRBV28 ASSLYEGSSYNEQF
TRBJ2-7 TRBV28 ATQLIYEQY
TRBJ2-7 TRBV11-2 ASSFIRTGGTPYEQY
TRBJ2-3 TRBV20-1 SASTGIHTQY
TRBJ1-2 TRBV7-2 ASTPAALNYGYT
TRBJ2-2 TRBV7-8 ASSLLRVGTGELF
TRBJ2-3 TRBV11-2 ASSRVQGGGTDTQY
TRBJ1-6 TRBV4-2 ASSQGGDRRSPLH